Below, one T cell receptor (beta chain) is given with its context. This sample stems from a study of T cell responses to AZD1222 COVID-19 vaccine. This table comes from immunoSEQ multiplex PCR, and its TCRdb copy is limited to in-frame clones, with some not included. The sample lists roughly 70,000 clones, roughly 89% occurring once. CDR1 is SGHNT, CDR2 YENEEA, per germline. The CDR3 sequence is 18 residues long. V shed 5 bases, J shed 0 bases, and the junction held 10 bases outside the gene matches. The sequence was obtained from an adult who received the AZD1222 COVID-19 vaccine. The V gene is TRBV11-3, the J gene TRBJ2-7, with 13 positions matching TRBD2. The specimen was peripheral blood, collected 28 days after the second AZD1222 dose. The CDR3 nucleotides read TGTGCCAGCAGCAACCGGACTAGCGGGAGATCCCACTCCTACGAGCAGTACGTC. It encodes CASSNRTSGRSHSYEQYV.